This is a list of T cell receptor beta chains from one sample in a study of cytomegalovirus exposure and HLA in healthy donors. TCRdb keeps only in-frame clones here, not all; method: immunoSEQ multiplex PCR. Among about 140,000 clones listed, over 75% were seen once. The sample taken for sequencing was PBMCs. These receptors originate from a man aged 45-65 years in good health and CMV-seronegative. CDR3s include the opening cysteine and the closing phenylalanine or tryptophan. The D gene is left open where the match is weak. Size is omitted from some rows. Given values are once, few, many or a class for expanded clones.

D	size	V	J	DNA	CDR3
TRBD2	NA	TRBV7-2	TRBJ2-1	TGTGCCAGCAGCTCTGGACTAGCGGGGGGGTTCAATGAGCAGTTCTTC	CASSSGLAGGFNEQFF
NA	once	TRBV27	TRBJ1-2	TGTGCCAGCAGTCCCAATCCCGGGACTCTAAGGGGCTACACCTTC	CASSPNPGTLRGYTF
NA	NA	TRBV2	TRBJ2-7	TGTGCCAGCAGTGACAGGCCAACAAACTCCTACGAGCAGTACTTC	CASSDRPTNSYEQYF
TRBD1	NA	TRBV10-1	TRBJ1-5	TGCGCCAGCAGTACCCTCGGACAGGGGGCGGATCAGCCCCAGCATTTT	CASSTLGQGADQPQHF
NA	NA	TRBV9	TRBJ1-1	TGTGCCAGCAGCGTAGACTCTCGAGAAGAAGCTTTCTTT	CASSVDSREEAFF
NA	NA	TRBV30	TRBJ1-3	TGTGCCTGGAGACGGACCGGGAGCTCTGGAAACACCATATATTTT	CAWRRTGSSGNTIYF
TRBD1	few	TRBV6-6	TRBJ2-2	TGTGCCAGCAGTCCAATCGGCAGGGGGCAGGTCGGGGAGCTGTTTTTT	CASSPIGRGQVGELFF
NA	NA	TRBV2	TRBJ2-5	TGTGCCAGCAGTGCCTTAGGGGGGGGTAGAGGGGAGACCCAGTACTTC	CASSALGGGRGETQYF
NA	NA	TRBV29-1	TRBJ2-3	TGCAGCGTTCTACGGCGGGACAGCACAGATACGCAGTATTTT	CSVLRRDSTDTQYF
TRBD1	NA	TRBV6-1	TRBJ1-2	TGTGCCAGCACCCTAACAGGGGGTTGGGATGGCTACACCTTC	CASTLTGGWDGYTF
TRBD1	NA	TRBV7-9	TRBJ2-5	TGTGCCAGCAGCCTCAGGGGGCCGGAGACCCAGTACTTC	CASSLRGPETQYF
TRBD1	NA	TRBV11-3	TRBJ1-5	TGTGCCAGCAGCTCGGGGACAGGGAACAATCAGCCCCAGCATTTT	CASSSGTGNNQPQHF
TRBD2	NA	TRBV5-4	TRBJ2-6	TGTGCCAGCAGCCCGGGGGGGGAGACCGGGGCCAACGTCCTGACTTTC	CASSPGGETGANVLTF
NA	NA	TRBV11-1	TRBJ2-5	TGTGCCAGCAGCTTAAGGGGGGGACGAGAGACCCAGTACTTC	CASSLRGGRETQYF
NA	NA	TRBV4-2	TRBJ1-4	TGTGCCAGCAGCCAAGGGACAGACACTAATGAAAAACTGTTTTTT	CASSQGTDTNEKLFF
NA	NA	TRBV25-1	TRBJ1-3	TGTGCCAGCAGTGAATCCAGGCCCACTGGAAACACCATATATTTT	CASSESRPTGNTIYF
NA	NA	TRBV7-9	TRBJ2-2	TGTGCCAGCAGCTTAGCCAGGGTCACCGGGGAGCTGTTTTTT	CASSLARVTGELFF
NA	NA	TRBV6-6	TRBJ1-1	TGTGCCAGCAGTTACTCGGGGACTTACACTGAAGCTTTCTTT	CASSYSGTYTEAFF
TRBD2	few	TRBV7-3	TRBJ2-5	TGTGCCAGCAGCTCACCGACTAGCGGGACCCAAGAGACCCAGTACTTC	CASSSPTSGTQETQYF
NA	NA	TRBV7-6	TRBJ2-3	TGTGCCAGCAGCCTCTACCTCAGCACAGATACGCAGTATTTT	CASSLYLSTDTQYF
TRBD2	NA	TRBV5-1	TRBJ2-1	TGCGCCAGCAGCCCGATAGCGGGAGTCGGAAATGAGCAGTTCTTC	CASSPIAGVGNEQFF
NA	NA	TRBV7-8	TRBJ2-7	TGTGCCAGCAGCTTCTCGGTCTACGAGCAGTACTTC	CASSFSVYEQYF
TRBD1	once	TRBV6-1	TRBJ2-7	TGTGCCACAGCAGTTTTCCCCGGGACAGGGGGTGAGCAGTACTTC	CATAVFPGTGGEQYF
TRBD1	NA	TRBV4-2	TRBJ2-7	TGTGCCAGCAGCCCCGGACAGGGGACTTACGAGCAGTACTTC	CASSPGQGTYEQYF
TRBD2	NA	TRBV19	TRBJ2-5	TGTGCCAGTAGTACCGGGACTAGCGGGGGAGAGACCCAGTACTTC	CASSTGTSGGETQYF
NA	NA	TRBV11-3	TRBJ1-2	TGTGCCAGCAGCTTAGATCAATTTGGCTACACCTTC	CASSLDQFGYTF
NA	NA	TRBV5-6	TRBJ2-5	TGTGCCAGCTCGCAGGGGTTTGAGCAGTACTTC	CASSQGFEQYF
TRBD1	few	TRBV6-5	TRBJ1-2	TGTGCCAGCAAATCGGACAGGGCTGTAGACTATGGCTACACCTTC	CASKSDRAVDYGYTF
NA	NA	TRBV4-1	TRBJ2-5	TGCGCCAGCAGCCAAGATCATTTCGGGGGGCATTCTAACGAGACCCAGTACTTC	CASSQDHFGGHSNETQYF
NA	NA	TRBV6-1	TRBJ2-3	TGTGCCAGCAGGGCTAGAGCGGCCAACACAGATACGCAGTATTTT	CASRARAANTDTQYF
TRBD1	NA	TRBV27	TRBJ1-5	TGTGCCAGCAGTTGGACAGGGCTAAGCAATCAGCCCCAGCATTTT	CASSWTGLSNQPQHF
NA	NA	TRBV19	TRBJ1-1	TGTGCCAGTAGTATAGTTGGGGGCGAGAACACTGAAGCTTTCTTT	CASSIVGGENTEAFF
TRBD2	NA	TRBV14	TRBJ2-1	TGTGCCAGCAGCCAGCCCTTCCTAGCGGGGGGGCCCAATGAGCAGTTCTTC	CASSQPFLAGGPNEQFF
NA	NA	TRBV11-2	TRBJ2-1	TGTGCCAGCAGCTTTCGCGGATCCACGGTTGCTTACAATGAGCAGTTCTTC	CASSFRGSTVAYNEQFF
NA	NA	TRBV9	TRBJ2-5	TGTGCCAGCAGCGTAGACGCGGGTGCGTACCAAGAGACCCAGTACTTC	CASSVDAGAYQETQYF
TRBD1	NA	TRBV11-3	TRBJ1-2	TGTGCCAGCAGCTTAAGTGTCGGGACAGGGGGCTACACCTTC	CASSLSVGTGGYTF
TRBD2	few	TRBV5-1	TRBJ2-3	TGCGCCAGCAGCCCTGCCACTAGCGGGGATACGCAGTATTTT	CASSPATSGDTQYF
NA	NA	TRBV28	TRBJ1-5	TGTGCCAGCACGTCCAGGGGTGATTATAGCAATCAGCCCCAGCATTTT	CASTSRGDYSNQPQHF
NA	few	TRBV18	TRBJ1-5	TGTGCCAGCTCACTAGGCAGGGATCAGCCCCAGCATTTT	CASSLGRDQPQHF
TRBD2	NA	TRBV14	TRBJ2-2	TGTGCCAGCAGCCAACGAAGGGGACTAGCGGCGACGAACACCGGGGAGCTGTTTTTT	CASSQRRGLAATNTGELFF
TRBD1	once	TRBV5-1	TRBJ2-5	TGCGCCAGCGACACAGGGGACACAAGAGAGACCCAGTACTTC	CASDTGDTRETQYF
NA	NA	TRBV10-1	TRBJ2-7	TGCGCCAGCAGTGAGGGCGGCTCCTACGAGCAGTACTTC	CASSEGGSYEQYF
TRBD1	NA	TRBV28	TRBJ2-1	TGTGCCAGCAGTTCTGGGACAGGGGGCTTGGGTGAGCAGTTCTTC	CASSSGTGGLGEQFF
NA	NA	TRBV4-1	TRBJ2-7	TGCGCCAGCAGCCACCAATTTTCCTACGAGCAGTACTTC	CASSHQFSYEQYF
TRBD2	NA	TRBV5-1	TRBJ2-1	TGCGCCAGCAGCCGGGGACTAGCGGGAGATGAGCAGTTCTTC	CASSRGLAGDEQFF
NA	NA	TRBV18	TRBJ2-6	TGTGCCAGCTCACCACAGGCAGGGGTTGGGGCCAACGTCCTGACTTTC	CASSPQAGVGANVLTF
TRBD2	NA	TRBV7-2	TRBJ2-6	TGTGCCAGCAGCTCCCCAGGAGCCGGGAGGGCCTTTGGGGCCAACGTCCTGACTTTC	CASSSPGAGRAFGANVLTF
NA	NA	TRBV5-4	TRBJ2-5	TGTGCCAGCAGCTACTCGAACCGGCAAGAGACCCAGTACTTC	CASSYSNRQETQYF
NA	NA	TRBV30	TRBJ1-1	TGTGCCTGGGGGGCCGGGGGAATGAACACTGAAGCTTTCTTT	CAWGAGGMNTEAFF